The sequence of this TCR beta chain was determined in a study of blood T cells in healthy people across ages. PCR was performed a second time for about 7 to 12 cycles using a sample-barcoded 5' primer and a J-beta primer mix. TCRdb used MiXCR to reprocess the 5' RACE reads, holding one entry per CDR3 protein. The sample has over 1,200,000 distinct CDR3 sequences, 55% to 75% seen once. Germline V gene sequence: CDR1 MNHEY, CDR2 SMNVEV (reference sequence). The CDR3 length is 15 residues. V was pared by 1 base and J by 1 base, with 3 bases of the junction left unmatched. The sequencing sample was made of blood. The receptor comes from a man between 18 and 35 years old in good health. The V gene is TRBV27, the J gene TRBJ2-5; 7 nucleotides match TRBD2. The CDR3 loop reads CASSLWGGSQETQYF. As DNA, the CDR3 is TGTGCCAGCAGTTTATGGGGGGGATCCCAAGAGACCCAGTACTTC.